This TCR beta chain emerged from a study of blood T cell repertoires in COVID-19. Overall study context: COVID-19 samples from acute and convalescent phases originated in the United States, Italy and Spain. Sources were T cells, B-cell-depleted T cells, or PBMCs; the material itself was cDNA or gDNA.

Measured with immunoSEQ multiplex PCR; TCRdb has only the in-frame clones, and not every one. This table has approximately 300,000 clones, 70% to 90% appearing once. Cohort 3 donors were reported recovered after two negative PCRs, clearance, or symptom resolution. The ends were cut back, 0 bases at V and 6 bases at J, with 14 bases in the middle. This CDR3 region has 15 residues. CDR1 and CDR2 from the germline V gene are MNHEY and SVGAGI. The gene calls are TRBV6-5 and TRBJ1-2; perhaps TRBD1 as D (5 bases). The material sequenced was PBMCs or T cells enriched from blood (not recorded which). The sequence was obtained from a woman in her twenties or thirties who had recovered from COVID-19. In nucleotides, the CDR3 is TGTGCCAGCAGTTACTCTGGCAGGTGGGGGGATGGCTACACCTTC. This codes for CASSYSGRWGDGYTF.